Sequencing of this TCR beta chain was carried out in a study of post-analysis software for immune sequencing data. Overall study: Recorded subtypes: relapsing-remitting, secondary progressive, progressive-relapsing; some patients unannotated. Overall study results and limits: Five or six TRBV segments were significantly more frequent in patients than in controls. TRBV5-6, TRBV5-1 and TRBV20-1 were among these segments. Strong same-batch co-clustering of samples appeared with F measure clustering. Normalized Chao1 diversity was significantly lower in multiple sclerosis patients than in controls.

This CDR3 is 16 amino acids long. The TCR beta cDNA libraries contained unique molecular identifiers. Roughly 500,000 cDNA molecules were obtained per 1 to 10 million input T cells. In TCRdb, the PCR reads were re-called with MiXCR into one record per CDR3 protein. The data show roughly 170,000 distinct CDR3 sequences, approximately 31% seen once. Points on this clonotype: Its target is not known.

The receptor was isolated from a girl aged 10 to 17 with multiple sclerosis. The chain uses TRBV21-1 and TRBJ2-7; the listed D gene, TRBD2, was not tested against the DNA. TRBV21-1 is a pseudogene segment. Sequencing used blood. CDR3 in DNA: TGTGCCAGCAGCCCCCCTAGCGGGAGGCCGTCCCACGAGCAGTACTTC. Protein product: CASSPPSGRPSHEQYF.